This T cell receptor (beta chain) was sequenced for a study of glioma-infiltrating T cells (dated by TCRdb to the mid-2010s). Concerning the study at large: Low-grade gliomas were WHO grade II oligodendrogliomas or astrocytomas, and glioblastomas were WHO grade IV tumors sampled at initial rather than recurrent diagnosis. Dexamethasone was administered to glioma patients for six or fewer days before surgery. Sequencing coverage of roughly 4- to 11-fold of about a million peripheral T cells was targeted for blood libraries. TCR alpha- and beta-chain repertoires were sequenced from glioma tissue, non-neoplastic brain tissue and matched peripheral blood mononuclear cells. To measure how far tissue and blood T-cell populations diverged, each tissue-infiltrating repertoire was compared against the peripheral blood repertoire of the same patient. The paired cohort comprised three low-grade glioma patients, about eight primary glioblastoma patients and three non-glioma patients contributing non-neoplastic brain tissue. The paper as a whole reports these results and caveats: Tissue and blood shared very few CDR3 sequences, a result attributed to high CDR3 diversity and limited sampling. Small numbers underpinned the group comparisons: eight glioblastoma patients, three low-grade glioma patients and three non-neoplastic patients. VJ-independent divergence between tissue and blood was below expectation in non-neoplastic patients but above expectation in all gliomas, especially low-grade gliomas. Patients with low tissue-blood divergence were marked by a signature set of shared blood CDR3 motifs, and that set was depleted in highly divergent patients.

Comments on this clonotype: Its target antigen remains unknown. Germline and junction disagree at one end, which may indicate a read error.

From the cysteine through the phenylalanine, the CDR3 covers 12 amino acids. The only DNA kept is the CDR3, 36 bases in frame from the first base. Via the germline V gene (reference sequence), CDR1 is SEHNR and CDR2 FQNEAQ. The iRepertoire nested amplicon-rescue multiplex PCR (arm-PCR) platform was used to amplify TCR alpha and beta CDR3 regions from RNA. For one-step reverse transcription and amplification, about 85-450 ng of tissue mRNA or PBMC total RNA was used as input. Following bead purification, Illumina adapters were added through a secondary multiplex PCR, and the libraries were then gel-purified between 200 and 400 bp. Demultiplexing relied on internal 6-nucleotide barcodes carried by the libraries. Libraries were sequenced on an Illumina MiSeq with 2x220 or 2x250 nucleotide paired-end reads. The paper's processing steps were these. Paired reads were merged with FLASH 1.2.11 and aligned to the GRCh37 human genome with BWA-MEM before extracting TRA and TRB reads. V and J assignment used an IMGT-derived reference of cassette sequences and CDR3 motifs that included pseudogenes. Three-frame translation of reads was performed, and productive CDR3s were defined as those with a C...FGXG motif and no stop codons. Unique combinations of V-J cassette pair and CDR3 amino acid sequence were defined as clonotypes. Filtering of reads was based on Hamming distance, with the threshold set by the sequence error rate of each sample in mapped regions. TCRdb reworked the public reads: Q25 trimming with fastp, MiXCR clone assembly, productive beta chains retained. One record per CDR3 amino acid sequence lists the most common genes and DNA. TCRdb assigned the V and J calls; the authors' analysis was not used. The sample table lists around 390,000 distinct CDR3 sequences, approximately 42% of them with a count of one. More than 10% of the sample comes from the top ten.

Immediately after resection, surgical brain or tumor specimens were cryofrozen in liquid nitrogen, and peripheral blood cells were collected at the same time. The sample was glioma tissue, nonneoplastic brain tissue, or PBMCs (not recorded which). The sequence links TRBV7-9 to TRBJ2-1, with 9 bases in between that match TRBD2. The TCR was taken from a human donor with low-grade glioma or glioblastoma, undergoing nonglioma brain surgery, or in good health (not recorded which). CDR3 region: CASSQEAGGGVF. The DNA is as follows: TGCGCCAGCAGCCAAGAAGCGGGAGGAGGAGTCTTC.